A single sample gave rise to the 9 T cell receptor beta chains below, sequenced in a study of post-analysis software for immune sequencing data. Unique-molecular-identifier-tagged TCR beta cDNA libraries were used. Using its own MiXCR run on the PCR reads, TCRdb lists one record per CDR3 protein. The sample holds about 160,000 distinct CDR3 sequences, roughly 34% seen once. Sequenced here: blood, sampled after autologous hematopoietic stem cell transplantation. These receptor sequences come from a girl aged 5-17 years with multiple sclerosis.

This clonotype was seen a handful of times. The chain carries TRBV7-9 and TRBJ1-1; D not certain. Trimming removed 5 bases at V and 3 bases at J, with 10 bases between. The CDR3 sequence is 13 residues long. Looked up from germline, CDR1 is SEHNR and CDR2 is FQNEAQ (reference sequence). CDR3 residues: CASSDSGDTEAFF. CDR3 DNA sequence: TGTGCCAGCAGCGACTCAGGAGACACTGAAGCTTTCTTT.

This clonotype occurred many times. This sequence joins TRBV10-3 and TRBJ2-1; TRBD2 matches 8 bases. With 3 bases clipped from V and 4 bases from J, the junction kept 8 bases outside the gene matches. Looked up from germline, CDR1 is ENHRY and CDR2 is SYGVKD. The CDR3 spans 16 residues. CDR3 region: CAISDPGTSGYNEQFF. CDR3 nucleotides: TGTGCCATCAGTGACCCGGGGACTAGTGGGTACAATGAGCAGTTCTTC.

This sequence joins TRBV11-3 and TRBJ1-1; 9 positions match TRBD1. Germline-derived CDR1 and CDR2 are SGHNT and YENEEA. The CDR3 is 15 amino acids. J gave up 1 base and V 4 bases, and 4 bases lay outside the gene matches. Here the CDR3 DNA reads TGTGCCAGCAGCTCCCGGGACAGGGAGAACACTGAAGCTTTCTTT. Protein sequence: CASSSRDRENTEAFF. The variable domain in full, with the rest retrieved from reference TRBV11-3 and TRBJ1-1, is EAGVVQSPRYKIIEKKQPVAFWCNPISGHNTLYWYLQNLGQGPELLIRYENEEAVDDSQLPKDRFSAERLKGVDSTLKIQPAELGDSAVYLCASSSRDRENTEAFFGQGTRLTVV.

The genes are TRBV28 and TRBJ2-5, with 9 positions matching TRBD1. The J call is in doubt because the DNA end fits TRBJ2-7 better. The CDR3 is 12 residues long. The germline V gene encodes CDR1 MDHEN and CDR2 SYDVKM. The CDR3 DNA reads TGTGCCACCGGACAGGGGCTCGGCGAGCAGTACTTC. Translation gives CATGQGLGEQYF.

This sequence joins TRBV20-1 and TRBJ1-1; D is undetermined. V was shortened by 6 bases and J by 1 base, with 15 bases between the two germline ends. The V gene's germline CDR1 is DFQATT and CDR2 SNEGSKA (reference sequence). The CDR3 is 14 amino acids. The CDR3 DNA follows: TGCAGTGCCAGAAGGTCAGCTTCGAACACTGAAGCTTTCTTT. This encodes CSARRSASNTEAFF.

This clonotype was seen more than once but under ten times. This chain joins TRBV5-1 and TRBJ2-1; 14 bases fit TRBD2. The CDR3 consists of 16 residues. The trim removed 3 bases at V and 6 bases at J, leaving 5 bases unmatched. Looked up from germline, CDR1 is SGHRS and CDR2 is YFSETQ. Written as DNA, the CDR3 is TGCGCCAGCAGCTCGACTAGCGGGAGGGCCGCCAATGAGCAGTTCTTC. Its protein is CASSSTSGRAANEQFF. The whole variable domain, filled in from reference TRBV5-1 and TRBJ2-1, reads KAGVTQTPRYLIKTRGQQVTLSCSPISGHRSVSWYQQTPGQGLQFLFEYFSETQRNKGNFPGRFSGRQFSNSRSEMNVSTLELGDSALYLCASSSTSGRAANEQFFGPGTRLTVL.

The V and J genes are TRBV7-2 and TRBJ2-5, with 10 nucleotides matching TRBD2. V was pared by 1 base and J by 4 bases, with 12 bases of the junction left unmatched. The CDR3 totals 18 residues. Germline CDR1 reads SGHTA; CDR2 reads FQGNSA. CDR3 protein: CASSLVGTSAGGPETQYF. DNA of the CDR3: TGTGCCAGCAGCTTAGTGGGGACTAGCGCGGGGGGGCCAGAGACCCAGTACTTC.

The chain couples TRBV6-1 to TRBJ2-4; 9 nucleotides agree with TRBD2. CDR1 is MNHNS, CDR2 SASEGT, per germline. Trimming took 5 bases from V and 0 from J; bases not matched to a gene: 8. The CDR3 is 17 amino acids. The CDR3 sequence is CASSPRGLALAKNIQYF. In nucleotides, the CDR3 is TGTGCCAGCAGTCCCCGAGGACTAGCGCTAGCCAAAAACATTCAGTACTTC.

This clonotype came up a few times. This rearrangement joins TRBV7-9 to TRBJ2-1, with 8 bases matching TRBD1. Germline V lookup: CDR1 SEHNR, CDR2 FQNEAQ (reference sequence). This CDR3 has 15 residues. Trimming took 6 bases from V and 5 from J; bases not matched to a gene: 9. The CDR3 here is CASRPTGQANNEQFF. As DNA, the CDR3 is TGTGCCAGCAGACCAACGGGACAGGCGAACAATGAGCAGTTCTTC.